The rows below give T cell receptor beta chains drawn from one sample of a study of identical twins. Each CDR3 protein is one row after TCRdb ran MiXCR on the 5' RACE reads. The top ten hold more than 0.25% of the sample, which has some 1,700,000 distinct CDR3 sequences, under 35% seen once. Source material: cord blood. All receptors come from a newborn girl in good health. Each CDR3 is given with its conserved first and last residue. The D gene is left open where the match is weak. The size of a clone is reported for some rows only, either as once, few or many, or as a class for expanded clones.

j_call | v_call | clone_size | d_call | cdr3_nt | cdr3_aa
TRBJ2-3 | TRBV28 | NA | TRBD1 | TGTGCCAGCAGGTGGACAGGGGGTACCAGCACAGATACGCAGTATTTT | CASRWTGGTSTDTQYF
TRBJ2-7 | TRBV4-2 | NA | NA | TGTGCCAGCAGCCAAGGGGCCCATTTACAAACCTACGAGCAGTACTTC | CASSQGAHLQTYEQYF
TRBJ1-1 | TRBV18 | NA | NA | TGTGCCAGCTCCCCTAAACAGCGATTGAACACTGAAGCTTTCTTT | CASSPKQRLNTEAFF
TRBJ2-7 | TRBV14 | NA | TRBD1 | TGTGCCAGCAGCCAAGATTCTAGATTGGGACAGGCTGACTACTACGAGCAGTACTTC | CASSQDSRLGQADYYEQYF
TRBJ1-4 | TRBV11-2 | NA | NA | TGTGCCAGCAGCCATCCGGGACAACCTAGACGGGGTGAAAAACTGTTTTTT | CASSHPGQPRRGEKLFF
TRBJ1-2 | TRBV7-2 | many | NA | TGTGCCAGCAGCTTAGCGGGTTCATATTATGGCTACACCTTC | CASSLAGSYYGYTF
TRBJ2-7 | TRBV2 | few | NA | TGTGCCAGCAGTGTAAAGGGACTCTACTACGAGCAGTACTTC | CASSVKGLYYEQYF
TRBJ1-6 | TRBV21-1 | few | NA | TGTGCCAGCAGAATAAGTACAGGGGAGGCACCCCTCCACTTT | CASRISTGEAPLHF
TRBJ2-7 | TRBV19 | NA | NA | TGTGCCAGTAGCCCTTCCCGTGCGGAAGAGCAGTACTTC | CASSPSRAEEQYF
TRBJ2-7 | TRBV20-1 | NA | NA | TGCAGTGCTAGATCACGCGGGACCCCCTACGAGCAGTACTTC | CSARSRGTPYEQYF
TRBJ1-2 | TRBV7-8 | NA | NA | TGTGCCAGCAGCCAGGGAACCTACAGGGACGTCTATGGCTACACCTTC | CASSQGTYRDVYGYTF
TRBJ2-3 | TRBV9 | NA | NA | TGTGCCAGCAGCGTAGCGGGGGGACACACAGATACGCAGTATTTT | CASSVAGGHTDTQYF
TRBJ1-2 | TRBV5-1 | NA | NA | TGCGCCAGCAGCTTGGCCGAGACAGGATATGGCTACACCTTC | CASSLAETGYGYTF
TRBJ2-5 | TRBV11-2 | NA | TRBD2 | TGTGCCAGCAGCAGTAGCGGTACTTGGAGCGGGAGTAGGTCTTTAGAGCAGTACTTC | CASSSSGTWSGSRSLEQYF
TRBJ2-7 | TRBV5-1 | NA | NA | TGCGCCAGCAGCTTGGTAGCAGGGAGGACCGAGCAGTACTTC | CASSLVAGRTEQYF
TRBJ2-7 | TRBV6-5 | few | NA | TGTGCCAGCAGTAACCCGTGGCGGTCTCCCTACGAGCAGTACTTC | CASSNPWRSPYEQYF
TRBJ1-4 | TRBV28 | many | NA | TGTGCCAGCAGCTTCCTTAATGAAAAACTGTTTTTT | CASSFLNEKLFF
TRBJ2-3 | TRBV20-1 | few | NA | TGCAGTGCCAAGCCCGGGACCTACCTCACAGATACGCAGTATTTT | CSAKPGTYLTDTQYF
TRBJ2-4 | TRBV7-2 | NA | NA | TGTGCCAGCAGCTTAAACAGGAACCTAGCCAAAAACATTCAGTACTTC | CASSLNRNLAKNIQYF
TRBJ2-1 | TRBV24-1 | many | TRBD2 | TGTGCCACCAGTGATCCGTTGGGGGAGCGGGGCTCCTACAATGAGCAGTTCTTC | CATSDPLGERGSYNEQFF
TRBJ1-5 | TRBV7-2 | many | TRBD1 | TGCGCCAGCAGCTTGACAGGGGTAAATCAGCCCCAGCATTTT | CASSLTGVNQPQHF
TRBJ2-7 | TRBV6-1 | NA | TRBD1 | TGTGCCAGCAACCGCCTGGGACAGGGTATATCCTACGAGCAGTACTTC | CASNRLGQGISYEQYF
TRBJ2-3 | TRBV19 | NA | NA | TGTGCCAGTAGTATTTTCAGTAGCACAGATACGCAGTATTTT | CASSIFSSTDTQYF
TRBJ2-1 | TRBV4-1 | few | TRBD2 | TGCGCCAGCAGCCAAGACAGGACTAGCGGGAGCTATGAGCAGTTCTTC | CASSQDRTSGSYEQFF
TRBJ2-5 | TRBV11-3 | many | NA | TGTGCCAGCAGCTTAGATGAAGAGACCCAGTACTTC | CASSLDEETQYF
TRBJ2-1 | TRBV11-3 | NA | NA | TGTGCCAGCAGCCACAGACAGCCCTACAATGAGCAGTTCTTC | CASSHRQPYNEQFF
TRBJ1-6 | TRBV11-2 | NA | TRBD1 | TGTGCCAGCAGCTCGAGACAGGGGGATTCACCCCTCCACTTT | CASSSRQGDSPLHF
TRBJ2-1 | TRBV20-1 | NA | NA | TGCAGTACTAGAGGTGTGAGCACCCGCTACAATGAGCAGTTCTTC | CSTRGVSTRYNEQFF
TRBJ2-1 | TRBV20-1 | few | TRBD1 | TGCAGTGCTGGTGACAGGGTGGGCAATGAGCAGTTCTTC | CSAGDRVGNEQFF
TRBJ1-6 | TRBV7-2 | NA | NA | TGTGCCAGCAGCTTGGGCAGGAAGGATTCACCCCTCCACTTT | CASSLGRKDSPLHF
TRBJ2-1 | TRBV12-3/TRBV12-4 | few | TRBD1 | TGTGCCAGCAGTTATCGACAGGGTGGGTACAATGAGCAGTTCTTC | CASSYRQGGYNEQFF
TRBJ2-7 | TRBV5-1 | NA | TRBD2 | TGCGCCGGCAGCCTAAGCGGGATAGGCTACGAGCAGTACTTC | CAGSLSGIGYEQYF
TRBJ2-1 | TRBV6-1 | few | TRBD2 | TGTGCCAGCAGTGGACCCGGGACTAGCGGGGGGAGCTCCTACAATGAGCAGTTCTTC | CASSGPGTSGGSSYNEQFF
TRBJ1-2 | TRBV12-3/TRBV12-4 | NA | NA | TGTGCCAGCAGTTTTAGGTCCCTTAGAGGCTACACCTTC | CASSFRSLRGYTF
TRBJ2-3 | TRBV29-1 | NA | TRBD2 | TGCAGCGTTGCGGGAGGGCCCCGGGATACGCAGTATTTT | CSVAGGPRDTQYF
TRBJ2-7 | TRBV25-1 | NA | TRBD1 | TGTGCCAGCAGTGAAGGACAGGGGAGCCACGAGCAGTACTTC | CASSEGQGSHEQYF
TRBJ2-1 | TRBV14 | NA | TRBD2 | TGTGCCAGCAGCCAAGGTAGCGGGAGGTGGTACAATGAGCAGTTCTTC | CASSQGSGRWYNEQFF
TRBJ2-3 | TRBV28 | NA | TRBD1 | TGTGCCAGCAGTTTAACGGGAAGAGGGGGCTGTAGCACAGATACGCAGTATTTT | CASSLTGRGGCSTDTQYF
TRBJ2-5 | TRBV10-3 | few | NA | TGTGCCATCAGTGAGGTCGGCGGGCAAGAGACCCAGTACTTC | CAISEVGGQETQYF
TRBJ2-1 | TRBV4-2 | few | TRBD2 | TGTGCCAGCAGGCGAAGACTAGCGGGGGGTCGTAATGAGCAGTTCTTC | CASRRRLAGGRNEQFF
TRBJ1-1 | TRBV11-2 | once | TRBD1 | TGTGCCAGCAATCGACAGGGGATCAACACTGAAGCTTTCTTT | CASNRQGINTEAFF
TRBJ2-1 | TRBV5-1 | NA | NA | TGCGCCAGCAGCTTGAACACCGGGACGGGACATTATGAGCAGTTCTTC | CASSLNTGTGHYEQFF
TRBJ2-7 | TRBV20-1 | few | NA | TGCAGTGCCGTACGAAGCTCCTACGAGCAGTACTTC | CSAVRSSYEQYF
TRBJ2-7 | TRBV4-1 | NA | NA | TGCGCCAGCAGCCAAGATAGCCAGGGCACCTACGAGCAGTACTTC | CASSQDSQGTYEQYF
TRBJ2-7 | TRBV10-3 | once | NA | TGTGCCATCGGTGAGACGCCCCCTGGACCATACGAGCAGTACTTC | CAIGETPPGPYEQYF
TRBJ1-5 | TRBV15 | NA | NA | TGTGCCACCAGCAGAGAGGCAGGGGACAATCAGCCCCAGCATTTT | CATSREAGDNQPQHF
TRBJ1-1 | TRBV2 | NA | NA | TGTGCCAGCAGTTGGACAGCCCCGGGAACTGAAGCTTTCTTT | CASSWTAPGTEAFF
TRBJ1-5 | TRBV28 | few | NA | TGTGCCAGCAGTTTATTCGGGACACTTCCTAGCAATCAGCCCCAGCATTTT | CASSLFGTLPSNQPQHF
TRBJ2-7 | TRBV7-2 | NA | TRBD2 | TGTGCCAGCAGCTTAAATGGCGGGGGGTCCTCCTACGAGCAGTACTTC | CASSLNGGGSSYEQYF